This TCR beta chain was identified during a study of vaccination and CD4 T cells after COVID-19. Study details: Across the group, participants received two doses of either BNT162b2 or mRNA-1273 vaccine. Investigators took post-vaccine samples a median approximately 72 days after dose two, within a range of 14 to 241. Study-level findings and limits: Vaccine-specific clones numbering 304 of 307 showed spike mono-reactivity in convalescent patients.

TCRdb reprocessed the PCR reads via MiXCR and lists one record per CDR3 protein. The repertoire has fewer than 25,000 distinct CDR3 sequences, 51% of them found once; the top ten carry approximately 1.1%. Regarding this clonotype: Its antigen is undetermined.

This CDR3 has 14 amino acids. CDR1 is SNHLY, CDR2 FYNNEI, per germline. V was shortened by 6 bases and J by 6 bases, with 18 bases between the two germline ends. This receptor was taken from a human donor who had recovered from COVID-19. J is TRBJ2-7 and V is TRBV2; no definite D call. The specimen was CD4+ T cells from blood, collected before SARS-CoV-2 vaccination. Written as DNA, the CDR3 is TGTGCCAGCAGCCATCCGAGGAATTTTGGCGAGCAGTACTTC. It yields the protein CASSHPRNFGEQYF.